Each of the 15 T cell receptor beta chains below was sequenced from the same sample in a study of cytomegalovirus exposure and HLA in healthy donors. It was with 60 Vbeta and 13 Jbeta primers that the PCR ran. The protocol was immunoSEQ multiplex PCR, while the TCRdb copy is restricted to in-frame clones and leaves out a portion. The table lists about 150,000 clones, 60% to 70% of them singletons. The specimen was PBMCs. The receptors come from a woman aged 55 to 70 in good health and CMV-seropositive.

The CDR3 reads CSDRDSDYGYTF. CDR3 nucleotide sequence: TGCAGCGACCGGGACAGCGACTATGGCTACACCTTC. The chain combines TRBV29-1 with TRBJ1-2, with 7 positions matching TRBD1. The CDR3 has 12 residues. Germline V gene sequence: CDR1 SQVTM, CDR2 ANQGSEA. V shed 7 bases, J shed 3 bases, and the junction held 5 bases outside the gene matches.

This sequence joins TRBV28 and TRBJ2-7; 7 bases are a match to TRBD1. V shed 5 bases and J 2 bases; nucleotides not matched to a gene: 6. The CDR3 spans 14 residues. Germline lookup yields CDR1 MDHEN and CDR2 SYDVKM. The CDR3 reads CASSLRGRPYEQYF. In DNA, the CDR3 is TGTGCCAGCAGTCTAAGGGGGCGCCCCTACGAGCAGTACTTC.

In this sample, this clone turned up a few times. The chain recombines TRBV6-1 with TRBJ2-7; weak D call: TRBD1 (5 bases). This CDR3 contains 14 residues. The germline CDR1 and CDR2 sequences are MNHNS and SASEGT. Trimming removed 4 bases from V and 0 bases from J, with 10 bases in between. The CDR3 loop reads CASSGRQHSYEQYF. CDR3 bases: TGTGCCAGCAGTGGACGACAGCACTCCTACGAGCAGTACTTC.

The V gene is TRBV25-1, the J gene TRBJ1-2; 10 nucleotides agree with TRBD1. CDR3 size: 15 residues. V shed 6 bases, J shed 1 base, and the junction held 5 bases outside the gene matches. Germline V gene sequence: CDR1 MGHDK, CDR2 SYGVNS. The CDR3: CASSRGTGDNYGYTF. CDR3 nucleotide sequence: TGTGCCAGCAGCCGAGGGACAGGGGATAACTATGGCTACACCTTC.

This clone came up once. This CDR3 is CASSTDSSSKTQYF. For the CDR3, the DNA is TGCGCCAGCAGTACAGACAGTTCCTCCAAGACCCAGTACTTC. This chain links TRBV4-1 with TRBJ2-5, with D possibly TRBD1 on 5 matching bases. The CDR3 extends over 14 amino acids. CDR1 and CDR2 (germline): MGHRA, YSYEKL. Trimming removed 6 bases at V and 6 bases at J, with 17 bases between.

To note about this clone: Different DNA sequences within this sample yield the same CDR3. The rearrangement links TRBV7-7 to TRBJ2-1, with 7 bases lining up with TRBD1. Germline lookup yields CDR1 SSHAT and CDR2 FNYEAQ (reference sequence). The CDR3 spans 13 residues. V trimming: 3 bases; J trimming: 4 bases; junction bases outside the gene matches: 0. The CDR3 bases are TGTGCCAGCAGCTTGGACAGGTACAATGAGCAGTTCTTC. Encoded protein: CASSLDRYNEQFF.

V is TRBV5-5 and J is TRBJ2-1; 9 nucleotides align to TRBD2. This CDR3 is built from 18 residues. With 4 bases clipped from V and 6 bases from J, the junction kept 17 bases outside the gene matches. Looked up from germline, CDR1 is SGHKS and CDR2 is YYEKEE (reference sequence). The CDR3: CASSPIAGERAISNEQFF. In nucleotides, the CDR3 is TGTGCCAGCAGCCCCATAGCGGGAGAGAGGGCTATAAGCAATGAGCAGTTCTTC. The whole variable domain, filled in from reference TRBV5-5 and TRBJ2-1, reads DAGVTQSPTHLIKTRGQQVTLRCSPISGHKSVSWYQQVLGQGPQFIFQYYEKEERGRGNFPDRFSARQFPNYSSELNVNALLLGDSALYLCASSPIAGERAISNEQFFGPGTRLTVL.

In this sample, this clone turned up a few times. J is TRBJ2-2 and V is TRBV27; D is possibly TRBD1 (5 bases). Trimming removed 5 bases from V and 6 bases from J, with 13 bases in between. There are 14 residues in the CDR3. The germline V gene has CDR1 MNHEY and CDR2 SMNVEV (reference sequence). This CDR3 is CASSANQGSGELFF. DNA for the CDR3: TGTGCCAGCAGTGCCAACCAGGGATCCGGGGAGCTGTTTTTT.

The V gene is TRBV7-8, the J gene TRBJ2-1; TRBD2 matches 8 bases. V lost 5 bases to trimming and J lost 6 bases; unmatched junction nucleotides: 0. This CDR3 spans 12 amino acids. The germline V gene has CDR1 SGHVS and CDR2 FQNEAQ. The CDR3 region is CASSRGGNEQFF. The CDR3, as DNA: TGTGCCAGCAGCCGGGGGGGCAATGAGCAGTTCTTC.

The genes are TRBV10-3 and TRBJ2-1, with TRBD2 matching 12 bases. The trim removed 11 bases at V and 9 bases at J, leaving 11 bases unmatched. The CDR3 is made up of 14 amino acids. Germline V gives CDR1 ENHRY, CDR2 SYGVKD. In DNA, the CDR3 is TGTGCCGTCCTAGCGGGAGGGCCTGTTGTTGAGCAGTTCTTC. It codes for CAVLAGGPVVEQFF.

The gene calls are TRBV28 and TRBJ1-2; maybe TRBD1 (6 bases). The CDR3 extends over 15 amino acids. The germline gives CDR1 MDHEN, CDR2 SYDVKM. V was cut by 4 bases and J by 5 bases, with 17 bases left in between. Here the CDR3 reads CASSSPAGGVYGYTF. The CDR3 nucleotides are TGTGCCAGCAGTTCTCCAGCGGGGGGCGTTTATGGCTACACCTTC.

The chain couples TRBV18 to TRBJ2-2; 8 nucleotides align to TRBD1. Germline lookup yields CDR1 KGHSH and CDR2 LQKENI. The CDR3 spans 14 residues. V was pared by 3 bases and J by 7 bases, with 4 bases of the junction left unmatched. Here the CDR3 reads CASSPRGRGGELFF. CDR3 coding DNA: TGTGCCAGCTCACCCAGGGGGCGCGGCGGGGAGCTGTTTTTT.

This clone was counted a few times. CDR3 in amino acids: CATSRAGSGYTF. DNA of the CDR3: TGTGCCACCAGCAGGGCAGGTTCCGGCTACACCTTC. The rearrangement links TRBV15 to TRBJ1-2, with unresolved D. The ends were cut back, 3 bases at V and 8 bases at J, with 10 bases in the middle. This CDR3 is 12 amino acids long. Germline lookup yields CDR1 LNHNV and CDR2 YYDKDF (reference sequence).

The chain uses TRBV5-6 and TRBJ2-7; 14 bases fit TRBD2. Trimming cost V 2 bases and J 4 bases; bases outside gene matches: 11. This CDR3 region has 18 residues. Germline V gene data show CDR1 as SGHDT and CDR2 as YYEEEE. This chain's CDR3 is CASSLSSLGLAGGYEQYF. The CDR3 DNA reads TGTGCCAGCAGCTTATCGTCCCTCGGACTAGCGGGGGGATACGAGCAGTACTTC. The variable domain in full, completed from reference TRBV5-6 and TRBJ2-7, reads DAGVTQSPTHLIKTRGQQVTLRCSPKSGHDTVSWYQQALGQGPQFIFQYYEEEERQRGNFPDRFSGHQFPNYSSELNVNALLLGDSALYLCASSLSSLGLAGGYEQYFGPGTRLTVT.

CDR3 sequence reads: CASSYSTGFYTF. CDR3 DNA: TGTGCCAGCAGTTACTCGACGGGGTTCTACACCTTC. V is TRBV6-5 and J is TRBJ1-2; D uncertain. The CDR3 covers 12 residues. In germline, CDR1 is MNHEY, CDR2 SVGAGI. V gave up 0 bases and J gave up 10 bases, with 9 bases separating them.